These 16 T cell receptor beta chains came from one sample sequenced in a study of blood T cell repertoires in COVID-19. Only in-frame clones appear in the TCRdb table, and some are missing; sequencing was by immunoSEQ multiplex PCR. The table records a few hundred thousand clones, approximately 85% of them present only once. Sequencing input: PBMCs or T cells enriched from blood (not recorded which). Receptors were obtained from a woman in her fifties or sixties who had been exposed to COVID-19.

Written as DNA, the CDR3 is TGTGCCAGCCGACACCCGACCTTCAATCAGCCCCAGCATTTT. Amino acids: CASRHPTFNQPQHF. V gene TRBV28 combines with J gene TRBJ1-5; D is undetermined. Looked up from germline, CDR1 is MDHEN and CDR2 is SYDVKM. There are 14 residues in the CDR3. V lost 8 bases, J lost 3 bases, and 14 bases lay in between.

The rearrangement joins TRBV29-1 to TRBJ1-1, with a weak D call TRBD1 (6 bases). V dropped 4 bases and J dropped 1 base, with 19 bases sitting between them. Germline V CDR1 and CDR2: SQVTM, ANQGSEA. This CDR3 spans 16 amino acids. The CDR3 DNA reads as TGCAGCGTTGTACGCGGGGGCAATCGACCGAACACTGAAGCTTTCTTT. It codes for CSVVRGGNRPNTEAFF.

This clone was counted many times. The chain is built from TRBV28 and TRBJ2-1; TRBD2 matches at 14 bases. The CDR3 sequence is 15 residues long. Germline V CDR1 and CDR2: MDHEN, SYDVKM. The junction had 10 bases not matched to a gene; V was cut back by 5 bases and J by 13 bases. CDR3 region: CASSPSRLAGGHQFF. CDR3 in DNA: TGTGCCAGCAGTCCCTCTCGACTAGCGGGGGGGCATCAGTTCTTC.

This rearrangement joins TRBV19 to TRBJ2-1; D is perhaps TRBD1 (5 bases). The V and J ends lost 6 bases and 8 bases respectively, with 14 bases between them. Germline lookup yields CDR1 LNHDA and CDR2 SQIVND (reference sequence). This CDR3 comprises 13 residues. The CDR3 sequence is CASSKGHYDEQFF. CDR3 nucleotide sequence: TGTGCCAGTAGCAAGGGGCATTATGATGAGCAGTTCTTC.

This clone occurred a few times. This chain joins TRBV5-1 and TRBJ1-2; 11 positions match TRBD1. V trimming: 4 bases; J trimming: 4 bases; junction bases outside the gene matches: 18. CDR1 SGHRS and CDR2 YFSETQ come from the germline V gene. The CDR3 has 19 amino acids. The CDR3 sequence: CASSAAEVDRGHYRYGYTF. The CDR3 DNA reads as TGCGCCAGCAGCGCGGCCGAAGTGGACAGGGGGCATTATCGCTATGGCTACACCTTC.

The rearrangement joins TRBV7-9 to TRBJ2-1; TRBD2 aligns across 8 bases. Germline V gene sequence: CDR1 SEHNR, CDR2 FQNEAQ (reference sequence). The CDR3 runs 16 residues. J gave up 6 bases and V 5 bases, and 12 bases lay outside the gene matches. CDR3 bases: TGTGCCAGCAGCACACGAGCGGGGGTAATTCCCAATGAGCAGTTCTTC. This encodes CASSTRAGVIPNEQFF.

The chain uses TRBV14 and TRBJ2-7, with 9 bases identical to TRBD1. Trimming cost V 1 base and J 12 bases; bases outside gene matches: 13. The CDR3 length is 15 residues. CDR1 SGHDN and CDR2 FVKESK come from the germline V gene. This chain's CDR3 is CASSQGLQGASTLYF. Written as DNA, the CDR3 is TGTGCCAGCAGCCAAGGTTTACAGGGGGCTTCCACCCTGTACTTC.

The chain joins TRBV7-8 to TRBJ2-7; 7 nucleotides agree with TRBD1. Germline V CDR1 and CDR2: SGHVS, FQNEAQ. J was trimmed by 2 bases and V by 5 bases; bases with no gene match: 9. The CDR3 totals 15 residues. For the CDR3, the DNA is TGTGCCAGCAGCCGGCGACAGGGTACAACCTACGAGCAGTACTTC. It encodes CASSRRQGTTYEQYF.

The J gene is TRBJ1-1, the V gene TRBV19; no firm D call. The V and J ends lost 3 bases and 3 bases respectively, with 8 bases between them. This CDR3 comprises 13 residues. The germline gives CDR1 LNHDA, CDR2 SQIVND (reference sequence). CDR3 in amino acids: CASSIRGYTEAFF. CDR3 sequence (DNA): TGTGCCAGTAGTATTAGAGGATACACTGAAGCTTTCTTT. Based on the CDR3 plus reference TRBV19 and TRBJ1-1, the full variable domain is DGGITQSPKYLFRKEGQNVTLSCEQNLNHDAMYWYRQDPGQGLRLIYYSQIVNDFQKGDIAEGYSVSREKKESFPLTVTSAQKNPTAFYLCASSIRGYTEAFFGQGTRLTVV.

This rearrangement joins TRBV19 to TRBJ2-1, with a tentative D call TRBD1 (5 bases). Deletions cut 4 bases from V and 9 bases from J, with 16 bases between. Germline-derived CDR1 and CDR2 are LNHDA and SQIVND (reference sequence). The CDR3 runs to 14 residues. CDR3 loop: CASSTPGSGAEQFF. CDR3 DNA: TGTGCCAGTAGTACCCCCGGCAGTGGGGCTGAGCAGTTCTTC.

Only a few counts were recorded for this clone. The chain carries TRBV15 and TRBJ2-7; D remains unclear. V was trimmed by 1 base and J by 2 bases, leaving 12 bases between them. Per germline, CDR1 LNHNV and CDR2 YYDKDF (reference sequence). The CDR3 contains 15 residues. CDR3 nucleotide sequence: TGTGCCACCAGCAGAGGTAGCTCCGACCCCTACGAGCAGTACTTC. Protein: CATSRGSSDPYEQYF.

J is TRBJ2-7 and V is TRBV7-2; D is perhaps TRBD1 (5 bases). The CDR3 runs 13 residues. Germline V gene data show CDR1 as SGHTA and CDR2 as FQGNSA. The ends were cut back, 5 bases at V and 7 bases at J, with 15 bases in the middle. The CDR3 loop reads CASSPLGKGEQYF. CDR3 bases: TGTGCCAGCAGCCCGCTAGGGAAGGGGGAGCAGTACTTC.

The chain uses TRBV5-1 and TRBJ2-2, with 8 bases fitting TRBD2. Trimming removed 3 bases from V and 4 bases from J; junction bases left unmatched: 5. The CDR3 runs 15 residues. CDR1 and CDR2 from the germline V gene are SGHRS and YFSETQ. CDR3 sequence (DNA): TGCGCCAGCAGCTCCCGACTAGCGACCACCGGGGAGCTGTTTTTT. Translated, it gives CASSSRLATTGELFF.

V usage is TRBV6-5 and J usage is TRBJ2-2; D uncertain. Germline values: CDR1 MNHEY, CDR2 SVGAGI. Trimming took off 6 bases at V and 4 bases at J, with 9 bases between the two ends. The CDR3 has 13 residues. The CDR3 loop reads CASRRSSTGELFF. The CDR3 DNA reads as TGTGCCAGCAGGCGGTCCTCCACCGGGGAGCTGTTTTTT.

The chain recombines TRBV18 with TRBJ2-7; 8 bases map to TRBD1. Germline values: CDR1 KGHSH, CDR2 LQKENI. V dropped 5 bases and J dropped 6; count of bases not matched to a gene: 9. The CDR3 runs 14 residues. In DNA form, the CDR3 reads TGTGCCAGCTCAGACAGGGGTTTTTTTGGCGAGCAGTACTTC. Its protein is CASSDRGFFGEQYF.

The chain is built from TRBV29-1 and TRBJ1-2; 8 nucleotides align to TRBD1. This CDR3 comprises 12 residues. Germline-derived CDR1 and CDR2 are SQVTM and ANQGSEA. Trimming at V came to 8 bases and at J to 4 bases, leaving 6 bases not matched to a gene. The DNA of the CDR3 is TGCAGCTCCTCCGGGACAGGCTATGGCTACACCTTC. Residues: CSSSGTGYGYTF. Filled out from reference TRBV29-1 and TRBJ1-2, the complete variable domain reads SAVISQKPSRDICQRGTSLTIQCQVDSQVTMMFWYRQQPGQSLTLIATANQGSEATYESGFVIDKFPISRPNLTFSTLTVSNMSPEDSSIYLCSSSGTGYGYTFGSGTRLTVV.